This TCR beta chain was recorded in a study of read filtering for tumor transcriptome and immune sequencing. The library was built from roughly 400 ng RNA with molecular barcoded adaptors for alpha/delta and beta/gamma chains. One entry per CDR3 protein results from TCRdb running MiXCR on the reads. The sample has about 86,000 distinct CDR3 sequences, about 12% seen once; the top ten hold about 15%. Germline values: CDR1 SQVTM, CDR2 ANQGSEA. J gave up 3 bases and V 7 bases, and 6 bases lay outside the gene matches. CDR3 length: 13 amino acids. This clonotype was observed at least ten times. This TCR was recovered from a donor over 35 with multiple myeloma. This chain uses TRBV29-1 with TRBJ2-7; 10 bases match TRBD1. Sequencing input: a population of CD138-negative cells sorted from bone marrow. CDR3 loop: CSAGTGERYEQYF. As DNA, the CDR3 is TGCAGCGCCGGGACAGGGGAACGCTACGAGCAGTACTTC.